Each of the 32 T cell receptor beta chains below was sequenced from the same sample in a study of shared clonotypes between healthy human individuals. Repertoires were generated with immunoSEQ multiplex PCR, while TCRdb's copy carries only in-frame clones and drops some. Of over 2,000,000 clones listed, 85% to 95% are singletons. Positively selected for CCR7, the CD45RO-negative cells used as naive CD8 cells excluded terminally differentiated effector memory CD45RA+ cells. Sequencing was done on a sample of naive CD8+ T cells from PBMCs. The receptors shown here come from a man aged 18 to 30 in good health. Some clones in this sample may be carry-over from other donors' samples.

CDR3 nucleotides: TGTGCCAGCAGACTCACAGGGGGCCAAGGCGAGCAGTACTTC. Translated, it gives CASRLTGGQGEQYF. V and J are TRBV28 and TRBJ2-7; 9 bases map to TRBD1. The CDR3 extends over 14 amino acids. CDR1 is MDHEN, CDR2 SYDVKM, per germline. The trim removed 6 bases at V and 6 bases at J, leaving 9 bases unmatched.

Written as DNA, the CDR3 is TGTGCCAGCAGTGCCTACCCCTACGAGCAGTACTTC. Protein sequence: CASSAYPYEQYF. The gene calls are TRBV6-1 and TRBJ2-7; D uncertain. Between the trimmed V and J ends, which lost 4 bases and 2 bases, there was a span of 6 bases. CDR3 length equals 12 residues. In germline, CDR1 is MNHNS, CDR2 SASEGT.

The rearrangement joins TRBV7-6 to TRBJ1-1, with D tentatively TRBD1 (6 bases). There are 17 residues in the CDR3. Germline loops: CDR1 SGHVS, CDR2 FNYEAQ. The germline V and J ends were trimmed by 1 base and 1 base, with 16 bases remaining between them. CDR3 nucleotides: TGTGCCAGCAGCTTAGAGAGGGGGGGATTATCGAACACTGAAGCTTTCTTT. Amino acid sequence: CASSLERGGLSNTEAFF.

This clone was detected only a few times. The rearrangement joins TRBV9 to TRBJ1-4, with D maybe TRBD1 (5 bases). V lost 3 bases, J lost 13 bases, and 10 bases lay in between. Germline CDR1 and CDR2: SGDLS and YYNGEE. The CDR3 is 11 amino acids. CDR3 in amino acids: CASSGQGGLFF. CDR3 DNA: TGTGCCAGCAGCGGCCAGGGTGGACTGTTTTTT.

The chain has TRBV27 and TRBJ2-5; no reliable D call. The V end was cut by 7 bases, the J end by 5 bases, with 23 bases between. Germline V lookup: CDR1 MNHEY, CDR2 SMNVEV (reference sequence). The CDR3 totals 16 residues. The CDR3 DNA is TGTGCCAGCACCCCTTATGTCGGATCGTCTATGGAGACCCAGTACTTC. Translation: CASTPYVGSSMETQYF.

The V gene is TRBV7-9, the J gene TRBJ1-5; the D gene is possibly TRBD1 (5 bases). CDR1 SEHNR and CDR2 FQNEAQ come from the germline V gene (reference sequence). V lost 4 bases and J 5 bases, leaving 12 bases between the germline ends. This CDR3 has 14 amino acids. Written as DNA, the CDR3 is TGTGCCAGCAGCTCCGGGGGACGGCATCAGCCCCAGCATTTT. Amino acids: CASSSGGRHQPQHF.

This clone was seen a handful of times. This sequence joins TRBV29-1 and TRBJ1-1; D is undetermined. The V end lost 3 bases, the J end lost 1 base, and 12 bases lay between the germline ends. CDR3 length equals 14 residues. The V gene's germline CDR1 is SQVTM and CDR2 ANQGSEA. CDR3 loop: CSVDFQDSNTEAFF. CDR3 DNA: TGCAGCGTTGATTTCCAAGATTCGAACACTGAAGCTTTCTTT.

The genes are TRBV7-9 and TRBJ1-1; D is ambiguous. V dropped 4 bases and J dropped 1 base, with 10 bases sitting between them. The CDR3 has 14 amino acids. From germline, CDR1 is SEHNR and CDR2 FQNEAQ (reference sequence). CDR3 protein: CASSSLIRNTEAFF. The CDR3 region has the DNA TGTGCCAGCAGCTCACTAATAAGGAACACTGAAGCTTTCTTT.

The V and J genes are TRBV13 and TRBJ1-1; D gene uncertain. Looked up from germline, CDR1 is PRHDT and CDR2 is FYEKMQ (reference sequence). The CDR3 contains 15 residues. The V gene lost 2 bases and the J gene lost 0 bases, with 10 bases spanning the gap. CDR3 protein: CASSLIGGLNTEAFF. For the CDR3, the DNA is TGTGCCAGCAGCTTAATTGGAGGATTGAACACTGAAGCTTTCTTT.

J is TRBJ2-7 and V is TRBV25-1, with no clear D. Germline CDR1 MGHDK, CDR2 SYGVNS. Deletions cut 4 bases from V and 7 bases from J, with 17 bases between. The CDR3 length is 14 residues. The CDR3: CASSGNSRLGEQYF. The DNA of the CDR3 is TGTGCCAGCAGTGGAAACAGCCGGTTGGGTGAGCAGTACTTC.

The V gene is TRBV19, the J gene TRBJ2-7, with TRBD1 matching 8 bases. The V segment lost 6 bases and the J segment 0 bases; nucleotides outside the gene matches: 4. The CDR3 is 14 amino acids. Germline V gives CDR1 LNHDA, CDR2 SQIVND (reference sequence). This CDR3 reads CASSPTGASYEQYF. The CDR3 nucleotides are TGTGCCAGTAGCCCGACAGGGGCCTCCTACGAGCAGTACTTC.

In DNA, the CDR3 is TGTGCCAGCAGTTACGTAGGGAGCGCAGATACGCAGTATTTT. As protein: CASSYVGSADTQYF. The chain couples TRBV6-5 to TRBJ2-3, with D possibly matching TRBD2 (5 bases). The germline CDR1 and CDR2 sequences are MNHEY and SVGAGI. The CDR3 is made up of 14 amino acids. V shed 2 bases and J shed 4 bases, with 10 bases lying between them.

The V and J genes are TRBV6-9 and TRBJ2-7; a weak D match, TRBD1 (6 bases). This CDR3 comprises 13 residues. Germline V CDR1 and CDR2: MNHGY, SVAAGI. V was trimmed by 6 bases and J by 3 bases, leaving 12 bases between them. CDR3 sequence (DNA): TGTGCCAGCAGCACAGGGTACTTCTACGAGCAGTACTTC. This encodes CASSTGYFYEQYF.

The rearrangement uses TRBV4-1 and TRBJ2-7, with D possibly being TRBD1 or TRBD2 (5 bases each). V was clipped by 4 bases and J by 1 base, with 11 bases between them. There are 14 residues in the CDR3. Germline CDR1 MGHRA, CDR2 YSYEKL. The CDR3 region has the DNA TGCGCCAGCAGCCCCCGGGGCCGATCCTACGAGCAGTACTTC. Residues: CASSPRGRSYEQYF.

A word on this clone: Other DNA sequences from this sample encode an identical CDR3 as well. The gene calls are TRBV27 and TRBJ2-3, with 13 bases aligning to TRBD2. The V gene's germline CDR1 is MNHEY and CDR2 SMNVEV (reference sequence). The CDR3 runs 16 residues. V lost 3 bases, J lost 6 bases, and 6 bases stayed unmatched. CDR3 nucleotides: TGTGCCAGCAGTTTGATACTAGCGGGAGGGCCCGATACGCAGTATTTT. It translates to CASSLILAGGPDTQYF.

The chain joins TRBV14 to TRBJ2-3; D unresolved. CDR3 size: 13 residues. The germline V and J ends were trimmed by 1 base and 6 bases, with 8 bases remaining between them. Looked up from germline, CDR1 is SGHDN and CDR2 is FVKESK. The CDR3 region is CASSQGLSDTQYF. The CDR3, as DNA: TGTGCCAGCAGCCAAGGACTCTCGGATACGCAGTATTTT.

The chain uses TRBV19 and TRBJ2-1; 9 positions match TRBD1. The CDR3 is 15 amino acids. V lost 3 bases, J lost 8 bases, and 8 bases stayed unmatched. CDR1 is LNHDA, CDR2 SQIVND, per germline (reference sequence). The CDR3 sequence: CASSIPGQGEDEQFF. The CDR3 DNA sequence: TGTGCCAGTAGTATTCCGGGACAGGGTGAGGATGAGCAGTTCTTC.

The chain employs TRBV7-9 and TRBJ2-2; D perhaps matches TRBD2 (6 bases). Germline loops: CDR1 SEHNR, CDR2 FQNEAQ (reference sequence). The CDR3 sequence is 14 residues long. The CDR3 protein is CAKRAPVNTGELFF. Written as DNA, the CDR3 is TGTGCGAAGCGGGCACCAGTTAACACCGGGGAGCTGTTTTTT.

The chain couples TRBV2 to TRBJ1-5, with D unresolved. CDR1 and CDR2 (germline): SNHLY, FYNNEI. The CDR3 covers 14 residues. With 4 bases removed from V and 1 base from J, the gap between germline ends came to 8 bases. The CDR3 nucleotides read TGTGCCAGCAGTGTAGACATAAGCAATCAGCCCCAGCATTTT. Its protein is CASSVDISNQPQHF.

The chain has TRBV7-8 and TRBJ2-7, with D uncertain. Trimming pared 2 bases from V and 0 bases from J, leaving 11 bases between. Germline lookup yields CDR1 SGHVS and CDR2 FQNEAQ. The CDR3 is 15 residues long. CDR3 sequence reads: CASSLRADSSYEQYF. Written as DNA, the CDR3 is TGTGCCAGCAGCTTACGGGCAGATTCCTCCTACGAGCAGTACTTC.

CDR3 amino acids: CASSLDWSADTQYF. The CDR3 region has the DNA TGTGCCAGCAGCTTAGATTGGAGCGCAGATACGCAGTATTTT. V and J are TRBV7-6 and TRBJ2-3; D unclear. There are 14 residues in the CDR3. V shed 1 base and J shed 4 bases, with 9 bases lying between them. CDR1 is SGHVS, CDR2 FNYEAQ, per germline.

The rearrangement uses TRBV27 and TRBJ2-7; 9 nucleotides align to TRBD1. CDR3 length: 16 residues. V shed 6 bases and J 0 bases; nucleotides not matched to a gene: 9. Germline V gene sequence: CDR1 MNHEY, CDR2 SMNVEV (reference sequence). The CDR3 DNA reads TGTGCCAGCAGCCATCTCCCGGGACAGGGCTCCTACGAGCAGTACTTC. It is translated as CASSHLPGQGSYEQYF.

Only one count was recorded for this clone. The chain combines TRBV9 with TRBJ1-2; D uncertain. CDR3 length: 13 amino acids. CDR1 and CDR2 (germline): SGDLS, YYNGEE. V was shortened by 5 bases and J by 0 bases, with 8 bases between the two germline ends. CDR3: CASRAGANYGYTF. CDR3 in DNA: TGTGCCAGCAGGGCCGGAGCTAACTATGGCTACACCTTC.

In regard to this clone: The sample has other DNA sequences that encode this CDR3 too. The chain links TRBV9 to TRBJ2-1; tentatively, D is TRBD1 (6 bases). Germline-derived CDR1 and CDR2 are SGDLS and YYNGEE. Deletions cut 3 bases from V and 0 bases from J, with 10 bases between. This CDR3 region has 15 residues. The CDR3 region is CASSDGQSSYNEQFF. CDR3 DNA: TGTGCCAGCAGCGATGGACAGAGCTCCTACAATGAGCAGTTCTTC.

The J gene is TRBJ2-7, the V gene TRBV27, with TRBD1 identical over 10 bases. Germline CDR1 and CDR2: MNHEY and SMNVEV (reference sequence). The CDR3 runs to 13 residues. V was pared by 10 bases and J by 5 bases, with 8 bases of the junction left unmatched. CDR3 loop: CATARDRGHEQYF. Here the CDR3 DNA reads TGTGCCACGGCCCGGGACAGGGGACACGAGCAGTACTTC.

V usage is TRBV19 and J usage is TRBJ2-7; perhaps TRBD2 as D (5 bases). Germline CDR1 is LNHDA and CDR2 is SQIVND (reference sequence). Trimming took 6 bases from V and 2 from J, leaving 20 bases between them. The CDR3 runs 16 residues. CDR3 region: CASSDSRAGDTYEQYF. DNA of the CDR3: TGTGCCAGTAGCGATTCTCGGGCCGGGGATACCTACGAGCAGTACTTC.

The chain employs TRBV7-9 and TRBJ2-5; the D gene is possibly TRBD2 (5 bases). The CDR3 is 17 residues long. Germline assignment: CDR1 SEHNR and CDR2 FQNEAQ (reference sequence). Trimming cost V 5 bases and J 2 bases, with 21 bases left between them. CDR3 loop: CASSHDVRIAPQETQYF. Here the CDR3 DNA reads TGTGCCAGCAGCCACGACGTACGGATAGCGCCTCAAGAGACCCAGTACTTC. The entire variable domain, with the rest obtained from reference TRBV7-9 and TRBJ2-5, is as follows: DTGVSQNPRHKITKRGQNVTFRCDPISEHNRLYWYRQTLGQGPEFLTYFQNEAQLEKSRLLSDRFSAERPKGSFSTLEIQRTEQGDSAMYLCASSHDVRIAPQETQYFGPGTRLLVL.

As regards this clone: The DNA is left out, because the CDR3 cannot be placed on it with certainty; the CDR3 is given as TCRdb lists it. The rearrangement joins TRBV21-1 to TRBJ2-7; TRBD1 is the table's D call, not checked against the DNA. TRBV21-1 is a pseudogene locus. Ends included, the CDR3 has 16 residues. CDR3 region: CASSKLFARGNNEQYF.

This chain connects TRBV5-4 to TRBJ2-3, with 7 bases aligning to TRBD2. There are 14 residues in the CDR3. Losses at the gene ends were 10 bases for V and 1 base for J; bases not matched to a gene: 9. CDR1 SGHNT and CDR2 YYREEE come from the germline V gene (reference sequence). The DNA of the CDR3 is TGTGCCGGCTCCGCGGGGGTGGGCACAGATACGCAGTATTTT. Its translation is CAGSAGVGTDTQYF.

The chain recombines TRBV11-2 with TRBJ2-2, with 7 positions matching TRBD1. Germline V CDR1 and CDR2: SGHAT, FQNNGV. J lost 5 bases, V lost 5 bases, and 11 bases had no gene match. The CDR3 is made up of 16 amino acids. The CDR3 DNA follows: TGTGCCAGCAGCATGAACACGGGACAGTTTACCGGGGAGCTGTTTTTT. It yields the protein CASSMNTGQFTGELFF.

The CDR3 spells CASSEGSRPREGYEQYF. The CDR3, as DNA: TGTGCCAGCAGTGAAGGAAGTCGACCCCGGGAAGGCTACGAGCAGTACTTC. This rearrangement joins TRBV6-1 to TRBJ2-7, with D possibly being TRBD2 (5 bases). CDR1 and CDR2 from the germline V gene are MNHNS and SASEGT. The CDR3 covers 17 residues. V dropped 1 base and J dropped 3 bases, with 19 bases sitting between them.

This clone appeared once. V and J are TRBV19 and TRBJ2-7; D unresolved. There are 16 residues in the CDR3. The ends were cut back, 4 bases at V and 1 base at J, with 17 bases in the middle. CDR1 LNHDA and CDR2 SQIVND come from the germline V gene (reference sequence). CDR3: CASSNPPSFSSYEQYF. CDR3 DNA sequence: TGTGCCAGTAGTAACCCCCCGAGTTTCTCTTCCTACGAGCAGTACTTC. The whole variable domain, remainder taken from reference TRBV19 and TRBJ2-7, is DGGITQSPKYLFRKEGQNVTLSCEQNLNHDAMYWYRQDPGQGLRLIYYSQIVNDFQKGDIAEGYSVSREKKESFPLTVTSAQKNPTAFYLCASSNPPSFSSYEQYFGPGTRLTVT.